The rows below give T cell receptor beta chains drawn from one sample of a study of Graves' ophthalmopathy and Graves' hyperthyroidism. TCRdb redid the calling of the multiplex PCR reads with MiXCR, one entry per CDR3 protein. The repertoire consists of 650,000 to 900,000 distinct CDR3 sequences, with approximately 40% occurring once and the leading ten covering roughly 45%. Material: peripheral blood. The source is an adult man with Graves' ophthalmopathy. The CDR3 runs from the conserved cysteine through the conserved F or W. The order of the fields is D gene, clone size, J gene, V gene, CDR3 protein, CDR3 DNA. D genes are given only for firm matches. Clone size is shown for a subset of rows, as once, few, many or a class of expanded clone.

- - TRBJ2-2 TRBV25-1 CAWSPGGAGELFF TGTGCCTGGAGTCCCGGGGGAGCCGGGGAGCTGTTTTTT
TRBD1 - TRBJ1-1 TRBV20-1 CSARAGTGSGGGKAFF TGCAGTGCTAGGGCCGGGACAGGGTCGGGGGGGGGTAAAGCTTTCTTT
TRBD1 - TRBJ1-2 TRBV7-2 CASSPDRGQTYGYTF TGTGCCAGCAGCCCTGACAGGGGTCAGACCTATGGCTACACCTTC
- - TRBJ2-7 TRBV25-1 CASSATRDDSSYEQYF TGTGCCAGCAGTGCGACGCGGGACGATAGCTCCTACGAGCAGTACTTC
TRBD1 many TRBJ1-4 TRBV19 CASRAGTDEKLFF TGTGCCAGTAGGGCCGGGACAGATGAAAAACTGTTTTTT
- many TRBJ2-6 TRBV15 CATSRDFNSGANVLTF TGTGCCACCAGCAGAGATTTTAACTCTGGGGCCAACGTCCTGACTTTC
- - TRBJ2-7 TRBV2 CASRPPDQGSAYEQYF TGTGCCAGCAGACCGCCTGACCAGGGGTCCGCCTACGAGCAGTACTTC
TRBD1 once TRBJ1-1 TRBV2 CASSLQGVANTEAFF TGTGCCAGCAGCTTACAGGGGGTTGCGAACACTGAAGCTTTCTTT
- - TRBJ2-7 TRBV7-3 CASSLKYQGDEQYF TGTGCCAGCAGCTTAAAATACCAGGGAGACGAGCAGTACTTC
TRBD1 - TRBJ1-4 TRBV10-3 CAIRTGGEKLFF TGTGCCATCAGAACAGGGGGTGAAAAACTGTTTTTT
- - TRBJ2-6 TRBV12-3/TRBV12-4 CASSLGRARANVLTF TGTGCCAGCAGTTTAGGCAGAGCCAGGGCCAACGTCCTGACTTTC
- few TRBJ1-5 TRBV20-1 CSASVQGNQPQHF TGCAGTGCGAGCGTACAGGGTAATCAGCCCCAGCATTTT
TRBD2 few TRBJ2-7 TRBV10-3 CATLSGESYEQYF TGTGCCACCCTTAGCGGGGAGAGCTACGAGCAGTACTTC
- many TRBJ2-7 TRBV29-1 CSVEEGGHPRYF TGCAGCGTTGAAGAGGGAGGCCACCCACGGTACTTC